These 6 T cell receptor beta chains were sequenced from one sample in a study of blood T cell repertoires in COVID-19. Some clones are missing from TCRdb's copy, which holds only in-frame ones; the method was immunoSEQ multiplex PCR. In the table there are about 330,000 clones, about 85% of which are singletons. Sequences were obtained from PBMCs or T cells enriched from blood (not recorded which). All receptors come from a woman aged 30 to 39 who had recovered from COVID-19.

The rearrangement uses TRBV11-3 and TRBJ2-1, with a possible D match to TRBD1 (6 bases). Germline V CDR1 and CDR2: SGHNT, YENEEA. Deletions cut 1 base from V and 2 bases from J, with 21 bases between. CDR3 length equals 19 residues. Here the CDR3 reads CASSLAPPQGGLTYNEQFF. In DNA form, the CDR3 reads TGTGCCAGCAGCTTAGCCCCCCCACAGGGCGGGTTAACCTACAATGAGCAGTTCTTC.

The V gene is TRBV9, the J gene TRBJ1-2; tentative D call: TRBD1 (5 bases). The V and J ends lost 1 base and 8 bases respectively, with 12 bases between them. The CDR3 is 13 residues long. In germline, CDR1 is SGDLS, CDR2 YYNGEE. In nucleotides, the CDR3 is TGTGCCAGCAGCGTAAGGGCAGGGTCCGGCTACACCTTC. Its translation: CASSVRAGSGYTF.

This chain connects TRBV21-1 to TRBJ2-7; the table names TRBD1, a call not compared with the DNA. TRBV21-1 is deemed a pseudogene. The CDR3 sequence is 16 residues long. The chain's CDR3 is CASSKPLQGNSYEQYF. DNA of the CDR3: TGTGCCAGCAGCAAACCACTACAGGGCAACTCCTACGAGCAGTACTTC.

The V call is TRBV5-6, the J call TRBJ2-7; 11 nucleotides line up with TRBD1. Per the germline V gene, CDR1 is SGHDT and CDR2 is YYEEEE. J was trimmed by 7 bases and V by 1 base; bases with no gene match: 4. This CDR3 contains 14 residues. The CDR3 DNA reads TGTGCCAGCAGCTTGATGGGACAGGGGGTAGAGCAGTACTTC. Translating gives CASSLMGQGVEQYF.

The J gene is TRBJ1-1, the V gene TRBV7-8, with D possibly being TRBD1 (6 bases). The V gene lost 8 bases and the J gene lost 1 base, with 17 bases spanning the gap. The CDR3 sequence is 15 residues long. Germline V gives CDR1 SGHVS, CDR2 FQNEAQ. Here the CDR3 DNA reads TGTGCCAGCGGTGGACAGAGGGTGGGGAACACTGAAGCTTTCTTT. Translated, it gives CASGGQRVGNTEAFF.

The chain has TRBV5-1 and TRBJ1-3; 10 nucleotides agree with TRBD1. This CDR3 has 16 amino acids. V lost 3 bases, J lost 1 base, and 4 bases stayed unmatched. Germline V gene data show CDR1 as SGHRS and CDR2 as YFSETQ. CDR3 in amino acids: CASSSGTGASGNTIYF. CDR3 DNA: TGCGCCAGCAGCTCCGGGACAGGGGCGTCTGGAAACACCATATATTTT.